The clone carrying this T cell receptor (beta chain) was counted a few times. Its specificity is unknown. Trimming pared 9 bases from V and 7 bases from J, leaving 9 bases between. The CDR3 is 10 amino acids. Germline loops: CDR1 MDHEN, CDR2 SYDVKM. Researchers ran the PCR with 60 Vbeta and 13 Jbeta primers. Measured with immunoSEQ multiplex PCR; TCRdb has only the in-frame clones, and not every one. This table holds thousands of clones, roughly 51% found once. The sample comes from a study of cytomegalovirus exposure and HLA in healthy donors. Points from the study as a whole: As was reported, the HLA-A and HLA-B alleles of most subjects were accurately predicted from TCR beta sequences.

Sequencing was done on a sample of PBMCs. The V gene is TRBV28, the J gene TRBJ1-1; D is unclear. This receptor was taken from a man aged 25-45 years in good health and CMV-seropositive. CDR3 sequence reads: CASIRGEAFF. The DNA for the CDR3 is TGTGCCAGTATTAGAGGTGAAGCTTTCTTT.